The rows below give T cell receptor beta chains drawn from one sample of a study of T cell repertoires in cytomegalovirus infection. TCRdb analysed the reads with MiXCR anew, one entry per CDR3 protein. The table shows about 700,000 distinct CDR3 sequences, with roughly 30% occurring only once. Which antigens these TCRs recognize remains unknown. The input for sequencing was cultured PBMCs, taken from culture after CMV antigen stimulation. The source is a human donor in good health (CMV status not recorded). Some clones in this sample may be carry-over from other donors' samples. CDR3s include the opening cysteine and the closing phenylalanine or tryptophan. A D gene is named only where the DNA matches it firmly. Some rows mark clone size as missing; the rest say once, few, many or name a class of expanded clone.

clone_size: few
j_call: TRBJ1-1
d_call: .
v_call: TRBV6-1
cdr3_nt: TGTGCCAGCACCCCCAACATGGGGAACACTGAAGCTTTCTTT
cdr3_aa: CASTPNMGNTEAFF

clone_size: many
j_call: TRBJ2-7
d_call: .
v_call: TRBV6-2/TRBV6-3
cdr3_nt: TGTGCCAGCAGTATCGGGCAATCCTACGAGCAGTACTTC
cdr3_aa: CASSIGQSYEQYF

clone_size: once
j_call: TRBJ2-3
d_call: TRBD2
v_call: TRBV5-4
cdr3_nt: TGTGCCAGCAGCGCCCCCGGGACTAGCGGGGGGAAAAGCACAGATACGCAGTATTTT
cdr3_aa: CASSAPGTSGGKSTDTQYF

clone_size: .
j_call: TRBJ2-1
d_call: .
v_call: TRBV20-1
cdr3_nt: TGCAGTGCTAGGTGGACCAACTACAATGAGCAGTTCTTC
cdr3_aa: CSARWTNYNEQFF

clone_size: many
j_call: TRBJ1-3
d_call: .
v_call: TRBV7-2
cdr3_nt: TGTGCCAGCAGCTTACCTTTGTTTGGGTTATACACTGGAAACACCATATATTTT
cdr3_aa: CASSLPLFGLYTGNTIYF

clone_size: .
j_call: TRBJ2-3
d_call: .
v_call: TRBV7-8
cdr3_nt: TGTGCCAGCACCCCTCTCAGGGGGGACTTCAGCACAGATACGCAGTATTTT
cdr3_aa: CASTPLRGDFSTDTQYF

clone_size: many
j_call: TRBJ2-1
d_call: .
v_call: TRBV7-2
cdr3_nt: TGTGCCAGCAGCTTATTTGGTTATGAGCAGTTCTTC
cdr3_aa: CASSLFGYEQFF

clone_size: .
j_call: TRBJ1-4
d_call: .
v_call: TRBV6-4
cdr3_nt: TGTGCCAGCAGTGAGTCAGGGTCTAATGAAAAACTGTTTTTT
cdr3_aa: CASSESGSNEKLFF

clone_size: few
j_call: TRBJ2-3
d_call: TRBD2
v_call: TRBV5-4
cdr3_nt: TGTGCCCCGGAGGAGATGCGGGAGGGCGGCACAGATACGCAGTATTTT
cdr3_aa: CAPEEMREGGTDTQYF

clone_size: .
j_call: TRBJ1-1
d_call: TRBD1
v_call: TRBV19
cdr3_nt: TGTGCCAGTAGTCGGGCCTTCAGGGGGACAAGTAACACTGAAGCTTTCTTT
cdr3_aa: CASSRAFRGTSNTEAFF

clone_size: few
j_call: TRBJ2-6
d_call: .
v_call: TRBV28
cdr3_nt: TGTGCCAGCCGCGAGGAGGCTGGGGCCAACGTCCTGACTTTC
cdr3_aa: CASREEAGANVLTF

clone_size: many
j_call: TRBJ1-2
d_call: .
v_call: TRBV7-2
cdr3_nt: TGTGCCAGCAGCTTAGGGTGGGGCAACTATGGCTACACCTTC
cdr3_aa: CASSLGWGNYGYTF

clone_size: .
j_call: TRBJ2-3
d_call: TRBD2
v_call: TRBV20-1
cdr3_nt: TGCAGTGCAATCACTAGCGGGAGCTTTATCACAGATACGCAGTATTTT
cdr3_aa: CSAITSGSFITDTQYF

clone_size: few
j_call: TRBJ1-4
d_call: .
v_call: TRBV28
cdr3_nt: TGTGCCAGCAGCTCTGCCGGATCCCTTGAAAAACTGTTTTTT
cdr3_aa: CASSSAGSLEKLFF

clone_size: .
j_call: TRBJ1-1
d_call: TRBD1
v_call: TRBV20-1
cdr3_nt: TGCAGTGCCCCAGGACAGGGGGCCCGAGAAGCTTTCTTT
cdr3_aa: CSAPGQGAREAFF

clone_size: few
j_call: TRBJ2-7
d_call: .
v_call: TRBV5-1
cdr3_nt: TGCGCCAGCAGCATACCGGGGTCCTACGAGCAGTACTTC
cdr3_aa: CASSIPGSYEQYF

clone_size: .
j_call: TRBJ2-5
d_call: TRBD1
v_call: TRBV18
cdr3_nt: TGTGCCAGATCAGGGACAGGGGCCCAAGAGACCCAGTACTTC
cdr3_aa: CARSGTGAQETQYF

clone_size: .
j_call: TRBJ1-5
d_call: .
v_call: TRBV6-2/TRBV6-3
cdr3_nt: TGTGCCAGCAGTTTCCGGGCCCCCCGGGGTTTGCCCCAGCATTTT
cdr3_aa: CASSFRAPRGLPQHF

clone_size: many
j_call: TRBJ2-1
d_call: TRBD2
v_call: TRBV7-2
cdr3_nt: TGTGCCAGCAGTTATCCGGGACTAGTAAATGAGCAGTTCTTC
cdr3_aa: CASSYPGLVNEQFF

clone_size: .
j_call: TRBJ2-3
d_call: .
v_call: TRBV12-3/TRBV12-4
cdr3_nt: TGTGCCAGCAGTTTTGGCTACCGCACAGATACGCAGTATTTT
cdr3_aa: CASSFGYRTDTQYF

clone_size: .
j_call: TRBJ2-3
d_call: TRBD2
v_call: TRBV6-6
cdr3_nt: TGTGCCAGCAGTTACGGGATAGCGGGGGCCGGAGTAAGAGATACGCAGTATTTT
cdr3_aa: CASSYGIAGAGVRDTQYF

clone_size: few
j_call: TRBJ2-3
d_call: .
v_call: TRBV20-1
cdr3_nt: TGCAGTGCTAGAGACAGGCTTTTGTTGGATACGCAGTATTTT
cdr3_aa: CSARDRLLLDTQYF

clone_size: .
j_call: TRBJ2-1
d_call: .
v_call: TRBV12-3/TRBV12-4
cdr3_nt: TGTGCCAGCAGTTCCCGGACTATTGAGCAGTTCTTC
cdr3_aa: CASSSRTIEQFF

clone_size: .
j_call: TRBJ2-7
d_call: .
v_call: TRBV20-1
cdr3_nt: TGCAGTGCTAAACCAGGGGTTGACTACGAGCAGTACTTC
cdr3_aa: CSAKPGVDYEQYF

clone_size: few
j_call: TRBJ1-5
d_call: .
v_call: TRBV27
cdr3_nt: TGTGCCACCGGGACACCGGCCCACTACCAGCATTTT
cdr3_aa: CATGTPAHYQHF

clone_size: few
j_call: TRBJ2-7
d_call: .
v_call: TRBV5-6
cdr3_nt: TGTGCCAGCAGCTTTACTACCGAGCAGTACTTC
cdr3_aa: CASSFTTEQYF

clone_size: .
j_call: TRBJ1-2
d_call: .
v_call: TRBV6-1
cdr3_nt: TGTGCCAGCAGTGAATCGGGGTATTTTGTAAGGGATGGCTACACCTTC
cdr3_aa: CASSESGYFVRDGYTF

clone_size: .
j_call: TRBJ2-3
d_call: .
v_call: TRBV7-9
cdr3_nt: TGTGCCAGCAGCTCTACAGTGGATACGCAGTATTTT
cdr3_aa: CASSSTVDTQYF

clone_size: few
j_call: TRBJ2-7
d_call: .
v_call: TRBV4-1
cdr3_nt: TGCGCCAGCAGCCAAGAAGGCAGGATATACGAGCAGTACTTC
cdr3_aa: CASSQEGRIYEQYF

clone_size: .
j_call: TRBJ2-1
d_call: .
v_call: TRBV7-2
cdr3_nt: TGTGCCAGCAGCCCAGACCCTATCAATGAGCAGTTCTTC
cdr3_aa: CASSPDPINEQFF

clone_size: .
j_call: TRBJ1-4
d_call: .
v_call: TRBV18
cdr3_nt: TGTGCCAGCTCACCAGGGACAAGTCGGGAAAAACTGTTTTTT
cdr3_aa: CASSPGTSREKLFF

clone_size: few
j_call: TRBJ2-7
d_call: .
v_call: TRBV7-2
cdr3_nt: TGTGCCAGCAGCTGGGCGGGGCTAGCCTACGAGCAGTACTTC
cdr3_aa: CASSWAGLAYEQYF

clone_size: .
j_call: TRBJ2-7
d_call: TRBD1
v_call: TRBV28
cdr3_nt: TGTGCCAGCAGTTTAGAGGGCCGGTGGGGACAGGGGGACTACGAGCAGTACTTC
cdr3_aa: CASSLEGRWGQGDYEQYF

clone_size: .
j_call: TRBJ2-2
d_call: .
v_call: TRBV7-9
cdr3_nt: TGTGCCAGCAGTGTGACAGGTCCAACCGGGGAGCTGTTTTTT
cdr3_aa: CASSVTGPTGELFF

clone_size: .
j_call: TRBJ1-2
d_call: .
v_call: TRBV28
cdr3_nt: TGTGCCAGCAGTTTAGCAGGGCGGAAGTATGGCTACACCTTC
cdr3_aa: CASSLAGRKYGYTF